Listed below are T cell receptor beta chains from one sample, sequenced in a study of CD8+ T cells in alopecia areata. Profiling relied on immunoSEQ multiplex PCR, and the TCRdb table lists in-frame clones only, not all of them. Here the sample spans around 210,000 clones, 64% being singletons. The sequencing used CD4+ T cells sorted from blood, collected at week 4, from a patient treated with tofacitinib. The receptors were gathered from a human donor with alopecia areata. The CDR3 runs from the conserved cysteine through the conserved F or W. Fields, in order: D gene, J gene, CDR3 length, V gene, CDR3 protein, CDR3 DNA. D genes are given only for firm matches.

- TRBJ2-2 15 TRBV30 CAWSRGSPGTGELFF TGTGCCTGGAGTCGGGGTTCTCCGGGGACCGGGGAGCTGTTTTTT
TRBD1 TRBJ2-7 13 TRBV29-1 CSETGTGCYEQYF TGCAGCGAGACCGGGACAGGGTGCTACGAGCAGTACTTC
TRBD1 TRBJ1-4 14 TRBV9 CASSAGTGNEKLFF TGTGCCAGCAGTGCCGGGACAGGGAATGAAAAACTGTTTTTT
TRBD1 TRBJ2-7 14 TRBV11-2 CASSTGQPPMLQYF TGTGCCAGCAGCACGGGACAGCCACCGATGCTGCAGTACTTC
- TRBJ1-6 14 TRBV7-2 CASTHEAGPTPLHF TGTGCCAGCACCCACGAAGCGGGCCCTACACCCCTCCACTTT
- TRBJ2-3 15 TRBV6-5 CASTQGQGLSDTQYF TGTGCCAGCACCCAGGGCCAGGGCTTATCAGATACGCAGTATTTT
TRBD2 TRBJ2-5 17 TRBV9 CASSVAGLAGAQETQYF TGTGCCAGCAGCGTAGCGGGACTAGCGGGGGCCCAAGAGACCCAGTACTTC
TRBD1 TRBJ2-5 16 TRBV6-1 CASSVGAYRGRETQYF TGTGCCAGCAGTGTAGGAGCCTACAGGGGACGGGAGACCCAGTACTTC
TRBD1 TRBJ2-7 11 TRBV29-1 CSVGDSYEQYF TGCAGCGTTGGGGACAGCTACGAGCAGTACTTC
- TRBJ2-5 13 TRBV29-1 CSVGRGAGETQYF TGCAGCGTTGGGAGGGGGGCCGGGGAGACCCAGTACTTC
- TRBJ1-2 13 TRBV28 CASSPTVNYGYTF TGTGCCAGCAGTCCGACAGTTAACTATGGCTACACCTTC
TRBD1 TRBJ2-7 14 TRBV19 CASSDRARTYEQYF TGTGCCAGTAGTGACAGGGCGAGGACCTACGAGCAGTACTTC